This TCR beta chain was sequenced during a study of blood T cell repertoires in COVID-19 (dated by TCRdb to 2020 to 2021). About the study as a whole: ImmuneRACE Cohort 3 recovered participants were defined by two consecutive negative NP/OP PCR tests, healthcare professional clearance, or symptom resolution. The collaborator samples originated in the United States, Italy and Spain and spanned the acute and convalescent phases of COVID-19. The prospective study material was composed of cDNA or gDNA derived from T cells, B-cell-depleted T cells, or PBMCs. Subjects who had been exposed to COVID-19, were actively infected with it, or had recovered from it provided the deeply sampled blood TCRbeta repertoires that made up the dataset. The repertoires were made available in a free public database intended to serve as a resource for research on the immune response to SARS-CoV-2. The samples were drawn from two sources: the first 160 participants of the ongoing ImmuneRACE study, and 1,000 to 1,500 subjects contributed by 6 global collaborators. Nearly every sample came with metadata listing a de-identified subject ID, COVID-19 status, age in years and sex. Where available, HLA class I and class II types were obtained from metadata supplied by the sample provider rather than from assay-based typing.

From the cysteine through the phenylalanine, the CDR3 covers 15 amino acids. Only the CDR3 part of the read is kept: 45 bases, read in frame from the first base. Trimming costs V 7 bases and J 0 bases, and their ends lie 13 bases apart. Reading the germline V gene gives CDR1 MDHEN and CDR2 SYDVKM. Here is what the overall study found, with its caveats: Clinical and demographic metadata were provided uncurated, with the amount varying by source and participant.

TCRbeta CDR3 regions were amplified from genomic DNA using the immunoSEQ Assay, a bias-controlled multiplex PCR. Processing in the source paper ran as follows. The number of nucleated cells in each sample was estimated from the amplification of reference gene primers within the assay. To quantify the absolute abundance of each unique TCRbeta CDR3 rearrangement, sequence reads were collapsed and filtered. For each sample, productive Simpson clonality was calculated as the square root of Simpson's diversity index over productive rearrangements. TCRdb limited this immuneACCESS table to in-frame rearrangements with V and J called. A share of clones is missing; checked studies link under half to unresolved V genes, and the rest is unexplained. That table is the source of V, J and clone size, and D and trimming were worked out from the DNA. For this sample there are more than 200,000 clones; around 90% appear just once. Of the sample, 7% to 8.5% is held by the ten largest clones.

Participants in the prospective study were aged roughly 18 to 95 years, lived in 20 to 30 United States geographic areas, and enrolled through a virtual design. To assign participants to cohorts, the prospective study relied on clinical history that participants themselves reported in a screening survey and a study questionnaire. In the prospective study, whole blood, serum and a nasopharyngeal or oropharyngeal swab were collected from each participant by mobile phlebotomists. Participants in the prospective study had the option to provide additional blood draws and questionnaires over a roughly 2-month period. Prospective study blood samples were shipped either frozen or at room temperature before DNA extraction. On this clone: This clone's antigen is unknown. Within one base of it there is no much larger clone, and no base qualities were kept.

The V gene is TRBV28 and the J gene is TRBJ2-4; the D gene lacks a confident call. This TCR derives from a young man in a cohort exposed to, infected with or recovered from COVID-19 (not recorded which). Sequences were obtained from PBMCs or T cells enriched from blood (not recorded which). Here the CDR3 is given as CASNSGGIAKNIQYF. The nucleotides read TGTGCCAGCAACTCTGGCGGCATAGCCAAAAACATTCAGTACTTC. When the CDR3 is completed using the reference TRBV28 and TRBJ2-4 genes on either side, the full variable domain is DVKVTQSSRYLVKRTGEKVFLECVQDMDHENMFWYRQDPGLGLRLIYFSYDVKMKEKGDIPEGYSVSREKKERFSLILESASTNQTSMYLCASNSGGIAKNIQYFGAGTRLSVL.